The 8 T cell receptor beta chains presented below share a single source sample, sequenced in a study of vaccination effects on CD4 cells after COVID-19. Assay: immunoSEQ multiplex PCR; the TCRdb copy retains only in-frame clones and omits some. The sample includes 45,000 to 70,000 clones, around 82% of them seen just once. No antigen has been identified for these receptors. ViraFEST used viral peptide pools to expand antigen-specific CD4+ T cells before sequencing. At the end of less than 12 days of culture, CD4+ T cells were isolated. PCR showed that the person got SARS-CoV-2 infection at some point between March and December 2020. The sample here was CD4+ T cells from PBMCs cultured with HIV peptides, taken before COVID-19 vaccination. The subset here: HIV-1 Nef peptide pool negative control/reference culture. These receptors were obtained from a human donor who had a prior SARS-CoV-2 infection.

CDR3 nucleotides: TGCGCCAGCAGCTTGGAATATTCCGGGACGGGGGAGGAAAAACTGTTTTTT. Its protein is CASSLEYSGTGEEKLFF. This sequence joins TRBV5-1 and TRBJ1-4, with D maybe TRBD1 (5 bases). V lost 0 bases and J 8 bases, leaving 20 bases between the germline ends. Germline V lookup: CDR1 SGHRS, CDR2 YFSETQ. The CDR3 consists of 17 residues.

The V gene is TRBV7-2, the J gene TRBJ1-5; D possibly corresponds to TRBD1 (5 bases). Germline V gene sequence: CDR1 SGHTA, CDR2 FQGNSA. There are 14 residues in the CDR3. The V end was cut by 1 base, the J end by 11 bases, with 15 bases between. The CDR3 loop reads CASSLGGGGGAQHF. The CDR3 bases are TGTGCCAGCAGCTTAGGTGGGGGGGGAGGGGCCCAGCATTTT.

This clone was observed a single time. This rearrangement joins TRBV15 to TRBJ1-1; the D gene is possibly TRBD1 (5 bases). The CDR3 is 16 amino acids. Deletions cut 0 bases from V and 1 base from J, with 12 bases between. The germline V gene has CDR1 LNHNV and CDR2 YYDKDF (reference sequence). The CDR3 protein is CATSRDPATANTEAFF. The CDR3 DNA is TGTGCCACCAGCAGAGACCCAGCGACAGCGAACACTGAAGCTTTCTTT.

The genes are TRBV4-2 and TRBJ2-3; 10 bases align to TRBD2. J was trimmed by 6 bases and V by 1 base; bases with no gene match: 7. Germline CDR1 reads LGHNA; CDR2 reads YNFKEQ. This CDR3 has 16 residues. The CDR3 reads CASSQGTSGNGDTQYF. As DNA, the CDR3 is TGTGCCAGCAGCCAAGGGACTAGCGGCAACGGGGATACGCAGTATTTT.

The count of this clone is one. The chain combines TRBV7-9 with TRBJ2-1, with 8 bases that match TRBD2. The CDR3 sequence is 15 residues long. From germline, CDR1 is SEHNR and CDR2 FQNEAQ (reference sequence). Unmatched junction bases numbered 8, after V lost 3 bases and J lost 7 bases. CDR3 sequence (DNA): TGTGCCAGCAGCTTCCCGGGGGGGCCGTTTAATGAGCAGTTCTTC. It yields the protein CASSFPGGPFNEQFF.

The J gene is TRBJ2-4, the V gene TRBV19; D is perhaps TRBD1 or TRBD2 (7 bases each). The germline V and J ends were trimmed by 3 bases and 0 bases, with 9 bases remaining between them. This CDR3 spans 15 amino acids. The germline V gene encodes CDR1 LNHDA and CDR2 SQIVND (reference sequence). CDR3 DNA sequence: TGTGCCAGTAGTATCAGGGGGGGAGCCAAAAACATTCAGTACTTC. Translation: CASSIRGGAKNIQYF. The entire variable domain, with the rest obtained from reference TRBV19 and TRBJ2-4, is as follows: DGGITQSPKYLFRKEGQNVTLSCEQNLNHDAMYWYRQDPGQGLRLIYYSQIVNDFQKGDIAEGYSVSREKKESFPLTVTSAQKNPTAFYLCASSIRGGAKNIQYFGAGTRLSVL.

The chain uses TRBV7-9 and TRBJ1-1; 7 nucleotides align to TRBD1. V was pared by 5 bases and J by 2 bases, with 8 bases of the junction left unmatched. CDR3 size: 15 residues. Germline values: CDR1 SEHNR, CDR2 FQNEAQ (reference sequence). The CDR3 sequence is CASSTRQGLNTEAFF. The CDR3 DNA follows: TGTGCCAGCAGCACCCGACAGGGATTAAACACTGAAGCTTTCTTT.

In DNA, the CDR3 is TGTGCCAGCTCACCACTTCCAGGGGTCGACTATGGCTACACCTTC. Its protein product is CASSPLPGVDYGYTF. The chain employs TRBV18 and TRBJ1-2; D possibly corresponds to TRBD1 (6 bases). In germline, CDR1 is KGHSH, CDR2 LQKENI. The CDR3 runs to 15 residues. Trimming pared 1 base from V and 3 bases from J, leaving 12 bases between.